These 16 T cell receptor beta chains share one sample of origin, sequenced in a study of blood T cells in healthy people across ages. Together with a sample-barcoded 5' primer, a J-beta primer mix was included in a second PCR lasting about 7 to 12 cycles. TCRdb processed the 5' RACE reads anew with MiXCR; each CDR3 protein has one entry. The sample lists 630,000 or so distinct CDR3 sequences, approximately 30% seen once, with more than 15% in the top ten. Sequencing was carried out using blood. The receptor set was obtained from an elderly woman in good health.

This clonotype was counted only a few times. Possible read error: a much larger clone is one base away. The CDR3 loop is CASSLRECSEQFF. In DNA form, the CDR3 reads TGTGCCAGCAGCCTCAGGGAATGCAGTGAGCAGTTCTTC. The rearrangement joins TRBV7-9 to TRBJ2-1; possibly TRBD1 for D (5 bases). With 5 bases removed from V and 9 bases from J, the gap between germline ends came to 14 bases. CDR3 length: 13 residues. The V gene's germline CDR1 is SEHNR and CDR2 FQNEAQ (reference sequence).

This clonotype appeared a few times. The chain combines TRBV3-1 with TRBJ1-1; the D gene is possibly TRBD1 (5 bases). There are 14 residues in the CDR3. Germline assignment: CDR1 LGHDT and CDR2 YNNKEL (reference sequence). V shed 2 bases and J shed 5 bases, with 12 bases lying between them. As DNA, the CDR3 is TGTGCCAGCAGCCAACAGGGTTCGAAAACTGAAGCTTTCTTT. It yields the protein CASSQQGSKTEAFF.

A note on this clonotype: A much larger clone differs from this one at a single base, so this may be a read error. This sequence joins TRBV5-1 and TRBJ2-1, with D possibly being TRBD2 (6 bases). The DNA end is more similar to TRBJ2-7, so the J call may be wrong. The CDR3 is 16 amino acids. Germline assignment: CDR1 SGHRS and CDR2 YFSETQ. The CDR3 DNA sequence: TGCGCCAGCAGCTTGCTACGGGGGAGCTCCTACAATGAGCAGTACTTC. Translation: CASSLLRGSSYNEQYF.

A remark on this clonotype: One base away lies a much larger clone, so this may be a sequencing read error. V usage is TRBV29-1 and J usage is TRBJ2-7; D is tentatively TRBD1 or TRBD2 (7 bases each). Trimming shortened V by 8 bases and J by 7 bases, and 21 bases separated the two germline ends. Germline CDR1 and CDR2: SQVTM and ANQGSEA. The CDR3 runs 13 residues. The CDR3 nucleotides read TGCAGCTTTTGGACAGGAACAGCGGGGGAGCAGTACTTC. Residues: CSFWTGTAGEQYF.

The chain couples TRBV6-5 to TRBJ1-1; TRBD1 might be the D (5 bases). The CDR3 extends over 13 amino acids. V lost 5 bases, J lost 6 bases, and 13 bases lay in between. In germline, CDR1 is MNHEY, CDR2 SVGAGI. The CDR3 is CASSRGGWAEAFF. The CDR3 region has the DNA TGTGCCAGCAGTCGGGGCGGATGGGCTGAAGCTTTCTTT.

This clonotype has at least ten counts. This chain uses TRBV20-1 with TRBJ2-1, with D perhaps matching TRBD1 or TRBD2 (6 bases each). The ends were cut back, 2 bases at V and 0 bases at J, with 14 bases in the middle. The CDR3 runs 16 residues. Germline CDR1 is DFQATT and CDR2 is SNEGSKA (reference sequence). This CDR3 reads CSARPRGRSSYNEQFF. CDR3 bases: TGCAGTGCTAGACCCCGGGGGCGTAGCTCCTACAATGAGCAGTTCTTC.

The V call is TRBV3-1, the J call TRBJ2-3, with a possible D match to TRBD2 (6 bases). Trimming took off 5 bases at V and 5 bases at J, with 17 bases between the two ends. Germline V gives CDR1 LGHDT, CDR2 YNNKEL (reference sequence). The CDR3 is made up of 15 amino acids. The CDR3, as DNA: TGTGCCAGCAGCTCGGGCGGAGGGCGGGAAGATACGCAGTATTTT. Translation gives CASSSGGGREDTQYF.

This clonotype was observed many times. The V call is TRBV7-2, the J call TRBJ2-5, with a weak D call TRBD2 (6 bases). Germline V CDR1 and CDR2: SGHTA, FQGNSA. Trimming removed 7 bases from V and 5 bases from J, with 14 bases in between. The CDR3 runs 13 residues. CDR3 nucleotides: TGTGCCAGCACCCGGGACTCCCTGGAGACCCAGTACTTC. It encodes CASTRDSLETQYF.

On this clonotype itself: The junction departs from the called germline gene at one end, perhaps through a read error. V usage is TRBV9 and J usage is TRBJ1-1, with a possible D match to TRBD1 (5 bases). This CDR3 comprises 15 residues. Germline-derived CDR1 and CDR2 are SGDLS and YYNGEE. CDR3: CTSSGGRRANTEAFF. The CDR3 region has the DNA TGTACCAGCAGCGGGGGGAGGAGAGCGAACACTGAAGCTTTCTTT.

This clonotype was found many times. V is TRBV6-2 or TRBV6-3 and J is TRBJ1-6; D uncertain. Between the trimmed V and J ends, which lost 4 bases and 14 bases, there was a span of 12 bases. The germline V gene encodes CDR1 MNHEY and CDR2 SVGEGT. The CDR3 contains 12 residues. DNA for the CDR3: TGTGCCAGCAGTTCGACCGAGGCAACCCTCCACTTT. Encoded protein: CASSSTEATLHF.

The table lists this clonotype with a few counts. The gene calls are TRBV12-3 or TRBV12-4 and TRBJ1-4; D is ambiguous. Trimming removed 4 bases at V and 2 bases at J, with 8 bases between. This CDR3 spans 14 amino acids. The CDR3 protein is CASSWLGTNEKLFF. In DNA form, the CDR3 reads TGTGCCAGCAGTTGGTTGGGTACTAATGAAAAACTGTTTTTT.

This clonotype showed up just a few times. A much larger clone is a single base away; this may be a read error. CDR3 residues: CACSPTGYQPQHF. In DNA form, the CDR3 reads TGTGCCTGCAGCCCAACAGGGTATCAGCCCCAGCATTTT. This chain uses TRBV7-2 with TRBJ1-5; tentative D call: TRBD1 (6 bases). This CDR3 comprises 13 residues. Germline-derived CDR1 and CDR2 are SGHTA and FQGNSA.

The CDR3 is CASSRSAGGYSNQPQHF. The CDR3 DNA is TGTGCCAGCAGTCGCTCGGCGGGGGGGTATAGCAATCAGCCCCAGCATTTT. The chain uses TRBV2 and TRBJ1-5; maybe TRBD1 (5 bases). The CDR3 is 17 amino acids. V lost 5 bases and J lost 0, with 17 bases in between. Germline CDR1 and CDR2: SNHLY and FYNNEI.

The V call is TRBV5-6, the J call TRBJ1-1; perhaps TRBD1 as D (5 bases). CDR3 size: 15 residues. Per the germline V gene, CDR1 is SGHDT and CDR2 is YYEEEE. V lost 3 bases to trimming and J lost 1 base, with 13 bases between them. As DNA, the CDR3 is TGTGCCAGCAGCTCGCTAGGGGTGGGGAACACTGAAGCTTTCTTT. Residues: CASSSLGVGNTEAFF.

On this clonotype itself: A single base separates this from a much larger clone, so it may be a read error. The J gene is TRBJ1-1, the V gene TRBV20-1; a possible D gene is TRBD1 (6 bases). Germline lookup yields CDR1 DFQATT and CDR2 SNEGSKA (reference sequence). The CDR3 covers 15 residues. CDR3 protein: CSAGDGGGSNTEAFF. In DNA form, the CDR3 reads TGCAGTGCTGGAGATGGGGGCGGATCGAACACTGAAGCTTTCTTT.

This clonotype was observed many times. This sequence may be a read error, since a much larger clone differs from it by one base. V usage is TRBV9 and J usage is TRBJ2-5; D possibly corresponds to TRBD2 (7 bases). Trimming removed 4 bases at V and 11 bases at J, with 21 bases between. Germline CDR1 reads SGDLS; CDR2 reads YYNGEE. The CDR3 consists of 14 residues. The chain's CDR3 is CASSQTQGTTAQYF. The CDR3 DNA sequence: TGTGCCAGCAGCCAAACCCAGGGGACTACGGCGCAGTACTTC.